The 23 T cell receptor beta chains presented below share a single source sample, sequenced in a study of CD8 T cells in Susac syndrome. Random hexamers primed reverse transcription of about 0.5 to 1 ug RNA. Using its own MiXCR run on the immunoSEQ multiplex PCR reads, TCRdb lists one record per CDR3 protein. The table shows 130,000 to 150,000 distinct CDR3 sequences, with nearly 95% occurring only once. Sequences were obtained from CD8+ T cells from PBMCs. These receptors originate from a human donor in good health.

This clonotype was counted a few times. V is TRBV29-1 and J is TRBJ2-1, with D possibly being TRBD2 (6 bases). Germline assignment: CDR1 SQVTM and CDR2 ANQGSEA. V gave up 5 bases and J gave up 10 bases, with 12 bases separating them. This CDR3 spans 11 amino acids. CDR3 loop: CSVNSGVEQFF. The CDR3 coding sequence is TGCAGCGTTAACTCGGGGGTCGAGCAGTTCTTC.

V usage is TRBV12-3 or TRBV12-4 and J usage is TRBJ2-7; D is uncertain. The ends were cut back, 7 bases at V and 0 bases at J, with 10 bases in the middle. The CDR3 loop spans 13 amino acids. This CDR3 is CASKDGVSYEQYF. The CDR3, as DNA: TGTGCCAGCAAGGACGGAGTCTCCTACGAGCAGTACTTC.

The chain is built from TRBV7-9 and TRBJ2-7; D possibly corresponds to TRBD1 (5 bases). V was trimmed by 0 bases and J by 5 bases, leaving 14 bases between them. CDR3 length: 15 amino acids. Germline V lookup: CDR1 SEHNR, CDR2 FQNEAQ (reference sequence). This CDR3 is CASSLANRPANEQYF. The CDR3 DNA sequence: TGTGCCAGCAGCTTAGCGAACAGGCCTGCCAACGAGCAGTACTTC.

This chain links TRBV3-1 with TRBJ1-1; perhaps TRBD1 as D (5 bases). This CDR3 comprises 17 residues. The V gene lost 4 bases and the J gene lost 1 base, with 19 bases spanning the gap. CDR1 and CDR2 (germline): LGHDT, YNNKEL (reference sequence). In DNA form, the CDR3 reads TGTGCCAGCAGCCCAACGATTTTATTCGGGGGGAACACTGAAGCTTTCTTT. This sequence encodes CASSPTILFGGNTEAFF.

The V and J genes are TRBV20-1 and TRBJ2-3, with 7 bases fitting TRBD2. CDR1 DFQATT and CDR2 SNEGSKA come from the germline V gene (reference sequence). This CDR3 is 13 amino acids long. V gave up 4 bases and J gave up 6 bases; unmatched junction bases: 7. CDR3: CSANWREIDTQYF. The CDR3 DNA is TGCAGTGCTAATTGGCGGGAGATTGATACGCAGTATTTT.

The V call is TRBV27, the J call TRBJ2-7; TRBD1 aligns across 11 bases. Germline V lookup: CDR1 MNHEY, CDR2 SMNVEV (reference sequence). J lost 3 bases, V lost 3 bases, and 7 bases had no gene match. CDR3 length: 16 amino acids. CDR3 nucleotide sequence: TGTGCCAGCAGTTTGACCCCGGACAGGGGGCTCTACGAGCAGTACTTC. Translated: CASSLTPDRGLYEQYF.

The rearrangement links TRBV27 to TRBJ2-7; possible D gene TRBD2, 6 bases. The CDR3 extends over 13 amino acids. Trimming removed 4 bases from V and 4 bases from J, with 11 bases in between. Germline CDR1 is MNHEY and CDR2 is SMNVEV (reference sequence). In DNA, the CDR3 is TGTGCCAGCAGTTCGACTAGTTCGTACGAGCAGTACTTC. Translating gives CASSSTSSYEQYF.

The chain carries TRBV13 and TRBJ1-2; TRBD1 matches 9 bases. Germline lookup yields CDR1 PRHDT and CDR2 FYEKMQ (reference sequence). The CDR3 spans 13 residues. Trimming cost V 4 bases and J 8 bases; bases outside gene matches: 5. CDR3 region: CASSSGTGWGYTF. CDR3 sequence (DNA): TGTGCCAGCAGCTCCGGGACAGGGTGGGGCTACACCTTC.

The chain carries TRBV3-1 and TRBJ2-5, with 11 bases fitting TRBD2. The CDR3 loop spans 17 amino acids. Germline V gene sequence: CDR1 LGHDT, CDR2 YNNKEL (reference sequence). The V gene end was trimmed by 0 bases and the J gene end by 6 bases; junction bases not matched to a gene: 9. Here the CDR3 reads CASSQDPLLAGVQTQYF. Here the CDR3 DNA reads TGTGCCAGCAGCCAAGATCCACTACTAGCGGGAGTACAGACCCAGTACTTC.

This clonotype was found a few times. This chain connects TRBV27 to TRBJ2-3; D gene uncertain. Per the germline V gene, CDR1 is MNHEY and CDR2 is SMNVEV (reference sequence). CDR3 length equals 13 residues. Trimming cost V 6 bases and J 1 base, with 8 bases left between them. The DNA of the CDR3 is TGTGCCAGCAGCCCCTTAGGCACAGATACGCAGTATTTT. Translation gives CASSPLGTDTQYF.

The chain joins TRBV7-9 to TRBJ2-7; D call uncertain. Trimming cost V 4 bases and J 7 bases, with 8 bases left between them. CDR3 length equals 11 residues. CDR1 and CDR2 from the germline V gene are SEHNR and FQNEAQ (reference sequence). CDR3 amino acids: CASSSPGEQYF. The CDR3 DNA sequence: TGTGCCAGCAGCTCGCCGGGTGAGCAGTACTTC.

V usage is TRBV20-1 and J usage is TRBJ2-7; no reliable D call. Germline V lookup: CDR1 DFQATT, CDR2 SNEGSKA (reference sequence). Trimming shortened V by 0 bases and J by 2 bases, and 8 bases separated the two germline ends. This CDR3 contains 13 residues. This CDR3 is CSARDPDPYEQYF. CDR3 coding DNA: TGCAGTGCTAGAGATCCTGACCCCTACGAGCAGTACTTC.

The V call is TRBV9, the J call TRBJ2-7; either TRBD1 or TRBD2 may fit D (5 bases each). The CDR3 totals 16 residues. V gave up 4 bases and J gave up 2 bases, with 19 bases separating them. Germline V gives CDR1 SGDLS, CDR2 YYNGEE. The CDR3 sequence: CASSHSTGTGPYEQYF. CDR3 nucleotide sequence: TGTGCCAGCAGCCATAGCACCGGGACCGGCCCCTACGAGCAGTACTTC.

In regard to this clonotype: The limits of the CDR3 on the DNA are not certain, so only TCRdb's listed CDR3 is given. This chain uses TRBV27 with TRBJ1-1. The CDR3 is 13 residues long, counting both termini. Germline V lookup: CDR1 MNHEY, CDR2 SMNVEV (reference sequence). The CDR3 sequence is CASSFLENTEAFF.

This chain connects TRBV5-6 to TRBJ1-1, with D perhaps matching TRBD1 (5 bases). This CDR3 is built from 11 residues. Trimming removed 3 bases at V and 8 bases at J, with 8 bases between. CDR1 and CDR2 (germline): SGHDT, YYEEEE. The CDR3 DNA reads TGTGCCAGCAGCTGGGGGAGGGAAGCTTTCTTT. Translation: CASSWGREAFF. The variable domain in full, with the rest retrieved from reference TRBV5-6 and TRBJ1-1, is DAGVTQSPTHLIKTRGQQVTLRCSPKSGHDTVSWYQQALGQGPQFIFQYYEEEERQRGNFPDRFSGHQFPNYSSELNVNALLLGDSALYLCASSWGREAFFGQGTRLTVV.

The chain employs TRBV30 and TRBJ2-4; maybe TRBD2 (5 bases). CDR1 GTSNPN and CDR2 SVGIG come from the germline V gene (reference sequence). The V end was cut by 4 bases, the J end by 6 bases, with 16 bases between. This CDR3 comprises 14 residues. As DNA, the CDR3 is TGTGCCTGGACACCGGGGTTAGGGATAAACATTCAGTACTTC. Its protein product is CAWTPGLGINIQYF.

V usage is TRBV29-1 and J usage is TRBJ1-2; D uncertain. CDR1 and CDR2 from the germline V gene are SQVTM and ANQGSEA. The CDR3 is 14 amino acids. Trimming removed 0 bases from V and 4 bases from J, with 12 bases in between. CDR3 in amino acids: CSVEDPELSYGYTF. The CDR3 nucleotides read TGCAGCGTTGAAGATCCGGAGTTGAGCTATGGCTACACCTTC.

The chain couples TRBV7-9 to TRBJ2-7; TRBD2 aligns across 14 bases. Germline loops: CDR1 SEHNR, CDR2 FQNEAQ (reference sequence). The CDR3 extends over 14 amino acids. Losses at the gene ends were 5 bases for V and 6 bases for J; bases not matched to a gene: 3. This chain's CDR3 is CASSDGLAGGEQYF. For the CDR3, the DNA is TGTGCCAGCAGCGACGGACTAGCGGGAGGCGAGCAGTACTTC.

This clonotype has a single count. V usage is TRBV11-2 and J usage is TRBJ1-2; D remains ambiguous. Germline assignment: CDR1 SGHAT and CDR2 FQNNGV. The CDR3 loop spans 13 amino acids. The V gene lost 4 bases and the J gene lost 4 bases, with 10 bases spanning the gap. The CDR3 region has the DNA TGTGCCAGCAGCTCGTATCAAGTCTATGGCTACACCTTC. Translation: CASSSYQVYGYTF.

The chain joins TRBV1 to TRBJ2-1; TRBD2, as called in the table, went unchecked against the DNA. TRBV1 is classified as a pseudogene. The CDR3 is made up of 11 amino acids. CDR3 in DNA: TGCACCAGCAGCCGATTGACTAGCGGGTTCTTC. Protein: CTSSRLTSGFF.

The chain couples TRBV7-9 to TRBJ2-7; TRBD1 might be the D (6 bases). This CDR3 region has 15 residues. Germline V CDR1 and CDR2: SEHNR, FQNEAQ (reference sequence). The germline V and J ends were trimmed by 5 bases and 6 bases, with 20 bases remaining between them. The CDR3 here is CASSLDSGLFCEQYF. The CDR3, as DNA: TGTGCCAGCAGCCTGGACAGTGGCCTATTCTGCGAGCAGTACTTC.

The chain joins TRBV30 to TRBJ2-3, with 9 nucleotides matching TRBD2. The germline gives CDR1 GTSNPN, CDR2 SVGIG (reference sequence). This CDR3 has 15 amino acids. The J segment lost 4 bases and the V segment lost 4 bases, leaving 9 bases of the junction unmatched. The CDR3 DNA reads TGTGCCTGGATGAGTGGGGCGGGAGGGCCAGATACGCAGTATTTT. It encodes CAWMSGAGGPDTQYF.

As to this clonotype: Compared with germline, one end of the junction differs, possibly owing to a read error. The genes are TRBV29-1 and TRBJ2-5, with 8 bases lining up with TRBD2. CDR1 and CDR2 (germline): SQVTM, ANQGSEA. CDR3 size: 16 residues. Here the CDR3 reads CNVEDVGRARKETQYF. The CDR3 DNA reads TGCAACGTTGAAGATGTCGGGAGGGCCCGAAAAGAGACCCAGTACTTC.